This T cell receptor beta chain was identified during a study of control samples from healthy donors and cancer patients. This CDR3 spans 11 amino acids. Trimming removed 1 base at V and 7 bases at J, with 4 bases between. Germline CDR1 SGHAT, CDR2 FQNNGV. Generated by immunoSEQ multiplex PCR, the TCRdb table keeps only in-frame clones and is missing some. Here the sample spans about 250,000 clones, about 80% being singletons. The receptor comes from a woman aged 55 to 70 with lung cancer. Input material: PBMCs. The J gene is TRBJ1-1, the V gene TRBV11-2; D unclear. The CDR3 bases are TGTGCCAGCAGCTTAGCCAGTGAAGCTTTCTTT. This codes for CASSLASEAFF.